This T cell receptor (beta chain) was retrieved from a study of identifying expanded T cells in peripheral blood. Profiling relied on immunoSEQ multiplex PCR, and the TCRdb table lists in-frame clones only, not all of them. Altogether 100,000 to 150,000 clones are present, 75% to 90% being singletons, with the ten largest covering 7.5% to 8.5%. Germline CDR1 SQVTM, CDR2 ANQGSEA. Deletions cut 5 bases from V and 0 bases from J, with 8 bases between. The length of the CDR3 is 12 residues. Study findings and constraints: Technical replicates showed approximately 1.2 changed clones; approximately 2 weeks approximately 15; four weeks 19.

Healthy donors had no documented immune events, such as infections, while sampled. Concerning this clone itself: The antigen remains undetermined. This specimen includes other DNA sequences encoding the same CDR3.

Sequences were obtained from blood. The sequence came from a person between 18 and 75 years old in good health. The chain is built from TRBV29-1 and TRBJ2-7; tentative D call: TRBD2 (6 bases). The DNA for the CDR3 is TGCAGCGTTCGGGGGAGCTCCTACGAGCAGTACTTC. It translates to CSVRGSSYEQYF.